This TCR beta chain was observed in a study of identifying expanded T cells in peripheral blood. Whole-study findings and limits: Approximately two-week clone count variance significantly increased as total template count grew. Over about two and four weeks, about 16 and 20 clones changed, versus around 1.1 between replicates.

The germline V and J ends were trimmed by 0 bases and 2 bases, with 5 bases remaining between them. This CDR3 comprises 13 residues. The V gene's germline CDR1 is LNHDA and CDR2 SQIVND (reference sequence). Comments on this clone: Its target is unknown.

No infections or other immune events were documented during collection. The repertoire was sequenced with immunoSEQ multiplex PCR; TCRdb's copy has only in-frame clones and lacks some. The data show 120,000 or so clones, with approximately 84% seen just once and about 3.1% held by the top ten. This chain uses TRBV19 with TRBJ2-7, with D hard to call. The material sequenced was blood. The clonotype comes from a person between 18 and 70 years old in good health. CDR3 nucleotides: TGTGCCAGTAGTATAGATCCGACCTACGAGCAGTACTTC. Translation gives CASSIDPTYEQYF. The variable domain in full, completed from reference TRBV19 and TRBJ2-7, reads DGGITQSPKYLFRKEGQNVTLSCEQNLNHDAMYWYRQDPGQGLRLIYYSQIVNDFQKGDIAEGYSVSREKKESFPLTVTSAQKNPTAFYLCASSIDPTYEQYFGPGTRLTVT.